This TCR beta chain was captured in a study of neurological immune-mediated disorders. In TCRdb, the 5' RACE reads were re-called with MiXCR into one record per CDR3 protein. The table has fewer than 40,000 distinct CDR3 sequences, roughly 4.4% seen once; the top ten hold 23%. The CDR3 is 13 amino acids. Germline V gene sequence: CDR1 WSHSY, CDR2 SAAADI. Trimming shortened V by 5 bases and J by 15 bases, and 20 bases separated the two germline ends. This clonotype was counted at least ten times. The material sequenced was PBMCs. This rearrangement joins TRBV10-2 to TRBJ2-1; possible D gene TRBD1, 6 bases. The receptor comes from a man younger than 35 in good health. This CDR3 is CASSNGQRTYVFF. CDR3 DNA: TGCGCCAGCAGTAACGGACAGAGAACCTACGTGTTCTTC.